These 11 T cell receptor beta chains originate from one sample sequenced in a study of T cells in Graves' hyperthyroidism and ophthalmopathy. Authors of the study amplified TCR beta CDR3 regions from RNA transcripts. The HTBI primer set served for first-round RT-PCR of the TCR CDR3. TCRdb reanalysed the multiplex PCR reads using MiXCR and keeps one entry per CDR3 protein. The table includes under 400,000 distinct CDR3 sequences, roughly 15% detected once. The sample comprised blood. These receptors originate from a young man with Graves' hyperthyroidism.

This clonotype came up a few times. CDR3 nucleotide sequence: TGCAGCGTCGTCGGACTAGCGGGAGGAGATGAGCAGTTCTTC. Residues: CSVVGLAGGDEQFF. The chain carries TRBV29-1 and TRBJ2-1, with 14 nucleotides matching TRBD2. Per the germline V gene, CDR1 is SQVTM and CDR2 is ANQGSEA. V trimming: 6 bases; J trimming: 8 bases; junction bases outside the gene matches: 6. The CDR3 extends over 14 amino acids.

The rearrangement joins TRBV20-1 to TRBJ2-3; D remains ambiguous. The CDR3 is 13 residues long. Germline V lookup: CDR1 DFQATT, CDR2 SNEGSKA (reference sequence). Trimming shortened V by 4 bases and J by 3 bases, and 11 bases separated the two germline ends. The CDR3 reads CSATLPATDTQYF. DNA of the CDR3: TGCAGTGCTACCCTGCCGGCTACAGATACGCAGTATTTT.

This chain connects TRBV7-9 to TRBJ1-1, with TRBD1 matching over 7 bases. There are 14 residues in the CDR3. J lost 5 bases, V lost 6 bases, and 9 bases had no gene match. Germline values: CDR1 SEHNR, CDR2 FQNEAQ (reference sequence). The CDR3 coding sequence is TGTGCCAGCAGTTACCGGGACAGAGGGACTGAAGCTTTCTTT. Amino acid sequence: CASSYRDRGTEAFF. Full variable domain (rest looked up from reference TRBV7-9 and TRBJ1-1): DTGVSQNPRHKITKRGQNVTFRCDPISEHNRLYWYRQTLGQGPEFLTYFQNEAQLEKSRLLSDRFSAERPKGSFSTLEIQRTEQGDSAMYLCASSYRDRGTEAFFGQGTRLTVV.

The genes are TRBV10-1 and TRBJ2-3; D might be TRBD1 (5 bases). V lost 3 bases and J lost 3, with 10 bases in between. The V gene's germline CDR1 is WNHNN and CDR2 SYGVQD (reference sequence). This CDR3 spans 14 amino acids. The CDR3 is CASSDRDDTDTQYF. As DNA, the CDR3 is TGCGCCAGCAGTGACAGGGATGATACAGATACGCAGTATTTT.

Comment on this clonotype: A single base separates this from a much larger clone, so it may be a read error. The chain uses TRBV7-9 and TRBJ2-1; 12 bases are shared with TRBD2. Germline CDR1 is SEHNR and CDR2 is FQNEAQ (reference sequence). The CDR3 is 15 amino acids. CDR3 in amino acids: CAGSAGTSGPNEQFF. The CDR3 nucleotides are TGTGCCGGCAGCGCTGGGACTAGCGGGCCTAATGAGCAGTTCTTC.

This clonotype was seen repeatedly, ten times or more. This sequence joins TRBV29-1 and TRBJ1-1; TRBD1 might be the D (5 bases). V dropped 4 bases and J dropped 6 bases, with 12 bases sitting between them. This CDR3 is 12 amino acids long. CDR1 SQVTM and CDR2 ANQGSEA come from the germline V gene. This CDR3 is CSVVTGTAEAFF. The CDR3 DNA follows: TGCAGCGTTGTAACAGGTACGGCTGAAGCTTTCTTT.

This clonotype was recorded at least ten times. The chain combines TRBV7-8 with TRBJ1-5, with a tentative D call TRBD1 (6 bases). This CDR3 spans 13 amino acids. V lost 7 bases and J lost 3, with 10 bases in between. Germline CDR1 is SGHVS and CDR2 is FQNEAQ. This CDR3 reads CASKGGDNQPQHF. The CDR3 DNA reads as TGTGCCAGCAAGGGGGGCGACAATCAGCCCCAGCATTTT.

The V call is TRBV2, the J call TRBJ2-7; possible D gene TRBD1, 6 bases. Germline V gene data show CDR1 as SNHLY and CDR2 as FYNNEI. V lost 6 bases and J lost 2, with 8 bases in between. The CDR3 sequence is 12 residues long. This CDR3 reads CASRGATYEQYF. As DNA, the CDR3 is TGTGCCAGCAGGGGGGCAACCTACGAGCAGTACTTC.

This clonotype has a count of ten or more. The CDR3 DNA follows: TGTGCCAGCAGTTACCTGGGAGGTGGGAGGAACGAGCAGTACTTC. It encodes CASSYLGGGRNEQYF. The chain has TRBV3-1 and TRBJ2-7, with D perhaps TRBD2 (6 bases). The CDR3 is 15 amino acids. The germline gives CDR1 LGHDT, CDR2 YNNKEL (reference sequence). V lost 6 bases and J lost 5, with 20 bases in between.

This clonotype has at least ten counts. This chain uses TRBV20-1 with TRBJ2-1; no definite D call. The V gene lost 5 bases and the J gene lost 2 bases, with 19 bases spanning the gap. CDR3 length: 16 residues. Germline V gene data show CDR1 as DFQATT and CDR2 as SNEGSKA (reference sequence). In DNA, the CDR3 is TGCAGTGCTGAGCGCCAAACGGAGATCGCCTACAATGAGCAGTTCTTC. This translates into CSAERQTEIAYNEQFF.

The chain carries TRBV10-2 and TRBJ2-7; D gene uncertain. CDR3 size: 12 residues. The V gene's germline CDR1 is WSHSY and CDR2 SAAADI. The V end was cut by 7 bases, the J end by 3 bases, with 10 bases between. CDR3 nucleotide sequence: TGCGCCAGCACCGGACGAGGCTACGAGCAGTACTTC. Protein: CASTGRGYEQYF.